This TCR beta chain was found in a study of T cell responses to AZD1222 COVID-19 vaccine. Profiling relied on immunoSEQ multiplex PCR, and the TCRdb table lists in-frame clones only, not all of them. The sample holds roughly 150,000 clones, approximately 83% seen once. Trimming removed 5 bases at V and 3 bases at J, with 10 bases between. Germline V gene lookup returns CDR1 SGHVS and CDR2 FNYEAQ. This CDR3 has 13 amino acids. This TCR derives from an adult in good health. The chain combines TRBV7-6 with TRBJ2-5; D may be TRBD1 (6 bases). Sequencing used peripheral blood, obtained on day 0 of AZD1222 vaccination. This chain's CDR3 is CASSTPGEETQYF. The DNA of the CDR3 is TGTGCCAGCAGCACACCAGGGGAAGAGACCCAGTACTTC.